This TCR beta chain derives from a study of blood T cell repertoires in COVID-19. Sequencing was performed with immunoSEQ multiplex PCR; in TCRdb, only in-frame clones are kept and a portion is missing. The table includes some 94,000 clones, about 70% detected once. The germline V and J ends were trimmed by 0 bases and 7 bases, with 13 bases remaining between them. The CDR3 totals 14 residues. Per germline, CDR1 MNHEY and CDR2 SVGAGI. This clone was seen more than once but under ten times. Sequenced sample: peripheral blood. This clonotype was obtained from a woman in her fifties or sixties in a cohort sampled during active or convalescent COVID-19. The V and J genes are TRBV6-5 and TRBJ2-7, with D possibly being TRBD1 (6 bases). The CDR3 spells CASSYSRQVVEQYF. In DNA form, the CDR3 reads TGTGCCAGCAGTTACTCGAGACAGGTGGTGGAGCAGTACTTC.